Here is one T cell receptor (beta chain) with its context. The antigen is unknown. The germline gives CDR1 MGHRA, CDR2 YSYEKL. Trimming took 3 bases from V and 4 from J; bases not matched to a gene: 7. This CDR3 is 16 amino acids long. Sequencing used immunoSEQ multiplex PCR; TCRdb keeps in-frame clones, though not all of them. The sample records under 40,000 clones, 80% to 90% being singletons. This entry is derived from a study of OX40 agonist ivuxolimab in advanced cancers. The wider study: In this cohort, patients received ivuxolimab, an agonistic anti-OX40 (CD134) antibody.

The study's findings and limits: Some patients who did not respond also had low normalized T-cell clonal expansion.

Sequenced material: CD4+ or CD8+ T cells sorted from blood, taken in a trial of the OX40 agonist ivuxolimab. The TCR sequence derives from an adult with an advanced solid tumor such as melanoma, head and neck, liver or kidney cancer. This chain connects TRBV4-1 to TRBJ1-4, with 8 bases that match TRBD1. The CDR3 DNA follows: TGCGCCAGCAGCCAGGCTCCGGGACAGGATAATGAAAAACTGTTTTTT. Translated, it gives CASSQAPGQDNEKLFF.